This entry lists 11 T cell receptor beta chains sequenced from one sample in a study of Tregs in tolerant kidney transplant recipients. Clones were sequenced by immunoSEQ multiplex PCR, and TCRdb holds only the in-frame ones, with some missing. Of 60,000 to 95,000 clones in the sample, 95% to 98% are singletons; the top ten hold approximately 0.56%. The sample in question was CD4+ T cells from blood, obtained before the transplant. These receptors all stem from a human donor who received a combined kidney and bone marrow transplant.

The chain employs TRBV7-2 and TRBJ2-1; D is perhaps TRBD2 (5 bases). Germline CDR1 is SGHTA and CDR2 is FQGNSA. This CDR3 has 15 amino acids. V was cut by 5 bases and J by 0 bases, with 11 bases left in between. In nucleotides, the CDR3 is TGTGCCAGCAGCCCAGAAGCGGCCTCCTACAATGAGCAGTTCTTC. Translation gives CASSPEAASYNEQFF. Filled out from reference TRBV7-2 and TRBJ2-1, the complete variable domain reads GAGVSQSPSNKVTEKGKDVELRCDPISGHTALYWYRQSLGQGLEFLIYFQGNSAPDKSGLPSDRFSAERTGGSVSTLTIQRTQQEDSAVYLCASSPEAASYNEQFFGPGTRLTVL.

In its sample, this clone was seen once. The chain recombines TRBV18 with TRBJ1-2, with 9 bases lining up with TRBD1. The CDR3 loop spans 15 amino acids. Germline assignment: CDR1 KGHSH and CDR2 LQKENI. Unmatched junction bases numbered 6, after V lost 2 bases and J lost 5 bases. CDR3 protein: CASSPDGTGWYGYTF. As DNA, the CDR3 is TGTGCCAGCTCACCAGACGGGACAGGGTGGTATGGCTACACCTTC.

CDR3 loop: CASSQRVGGTVAFF. Written as DNA, the CDR3 is TGCGCCAGCAGCCAAAGAGTAGGAGGGACCGTAGCTTTCTTT. V and J are TRBV4-3 and TRBJ1-1; tentatively, D is TRBD1 (5 bases). The CDR3 covers 14 residues. The germline V gene encodes CDR1 LGHNA and CDR2 YSLEER. Trimming pared 2 bases from V and 10 bases from J, leaving 17 bases between.

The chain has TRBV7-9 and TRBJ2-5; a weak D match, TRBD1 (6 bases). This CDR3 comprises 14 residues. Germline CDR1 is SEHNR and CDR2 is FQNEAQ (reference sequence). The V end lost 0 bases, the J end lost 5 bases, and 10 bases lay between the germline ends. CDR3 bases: TGTGCCAGCAGCTTAGCACAGGGTGGTGAGACCCAGTACTTC. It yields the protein CASSLAQGGETQYF.

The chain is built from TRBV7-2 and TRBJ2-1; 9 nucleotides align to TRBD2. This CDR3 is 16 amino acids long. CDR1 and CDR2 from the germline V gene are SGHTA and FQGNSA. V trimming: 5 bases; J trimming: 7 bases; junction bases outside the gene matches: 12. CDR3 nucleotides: TGTGCCAGCAGCCCCCGGGTAGCGGGAGTCATTAATGAGCAGTTCTTC. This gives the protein CASSPRVAGVINEQFF.

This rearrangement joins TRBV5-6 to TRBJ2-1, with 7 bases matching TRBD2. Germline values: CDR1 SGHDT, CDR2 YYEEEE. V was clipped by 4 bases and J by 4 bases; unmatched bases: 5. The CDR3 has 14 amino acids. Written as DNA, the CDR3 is TGTGCCAGCAGCCCCGCCGGGGGGTACAATGAGCAGTTCTTC. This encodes CASSPAGGYNEQFF.

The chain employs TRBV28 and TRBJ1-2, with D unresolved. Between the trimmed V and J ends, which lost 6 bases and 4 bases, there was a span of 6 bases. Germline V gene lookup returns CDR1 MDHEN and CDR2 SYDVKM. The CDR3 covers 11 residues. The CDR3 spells CASSQLYGYTF. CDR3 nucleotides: TGTGCCAGCAGCCAACTCTATGGCTACACCTTC.

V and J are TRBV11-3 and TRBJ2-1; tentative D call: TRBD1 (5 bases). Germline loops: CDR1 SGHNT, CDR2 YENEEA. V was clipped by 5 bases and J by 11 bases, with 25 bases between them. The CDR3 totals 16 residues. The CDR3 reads CASSRLGAGSWGKQFF. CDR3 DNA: TGTGCCAGCAGCCGCCTCGGTGCCGGCTCCTGGGGCAAGCAGTTCTTC. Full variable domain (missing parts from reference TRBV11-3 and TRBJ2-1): EAGVVQSPRYKIIEKKQPVAFWCNPISGHNTLYWYLQNLGQGPELLIRYENEEAVDDSQLPKDRFSAERLKGVDSTLKIQPAELGDSAVYLCASSRLGAGSWGKQFFGPGTRLTVL.

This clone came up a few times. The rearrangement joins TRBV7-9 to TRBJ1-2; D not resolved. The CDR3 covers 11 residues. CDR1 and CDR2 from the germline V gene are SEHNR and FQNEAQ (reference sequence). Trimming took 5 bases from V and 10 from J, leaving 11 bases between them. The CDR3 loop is CASSPRRDYTF. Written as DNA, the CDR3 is TGTGCCAGCAGCCCAAGAAGAGACTACACCTTC.

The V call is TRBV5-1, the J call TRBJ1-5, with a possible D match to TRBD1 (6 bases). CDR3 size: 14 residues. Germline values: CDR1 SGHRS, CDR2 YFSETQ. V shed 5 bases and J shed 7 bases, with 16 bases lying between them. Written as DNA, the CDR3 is TGCGCCAGCAGACCAGGGGAGTCCGGCCAGCCCCAGCATTTT. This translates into CASRPGESGQPQHF.

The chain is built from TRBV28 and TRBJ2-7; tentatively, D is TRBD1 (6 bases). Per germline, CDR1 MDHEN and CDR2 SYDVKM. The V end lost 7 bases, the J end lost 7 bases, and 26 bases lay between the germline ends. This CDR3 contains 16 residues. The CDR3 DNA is TGTGCCAGCATAATGTCCGGGACACCAGTTCCGGGGGAGCAGTACTTC. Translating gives CASIMSGTPVPGEQYF.